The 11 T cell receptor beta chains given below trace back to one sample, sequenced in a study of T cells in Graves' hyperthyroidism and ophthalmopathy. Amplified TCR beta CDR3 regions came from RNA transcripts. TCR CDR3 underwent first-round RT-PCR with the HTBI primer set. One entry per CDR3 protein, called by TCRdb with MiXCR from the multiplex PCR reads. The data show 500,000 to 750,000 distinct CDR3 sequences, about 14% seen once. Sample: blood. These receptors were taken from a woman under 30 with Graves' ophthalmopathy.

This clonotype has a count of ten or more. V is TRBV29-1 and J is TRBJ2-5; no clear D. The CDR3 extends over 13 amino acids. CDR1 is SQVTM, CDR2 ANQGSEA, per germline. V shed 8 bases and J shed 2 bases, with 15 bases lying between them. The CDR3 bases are TGCAGCCTTACCAGGACCGATCAAGAGACCCAGTACTTC. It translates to CSLTRTDQETQYF.

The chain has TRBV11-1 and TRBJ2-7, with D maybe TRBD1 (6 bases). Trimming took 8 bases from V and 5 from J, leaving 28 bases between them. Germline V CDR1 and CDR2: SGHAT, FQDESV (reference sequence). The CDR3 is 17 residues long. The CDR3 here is CASSPSLGGAKSNEQYF. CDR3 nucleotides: TGTGCCAGCTCACCTTCTTTAGGGGGTGCCAAATCAAACGAGCAGTACTTC.

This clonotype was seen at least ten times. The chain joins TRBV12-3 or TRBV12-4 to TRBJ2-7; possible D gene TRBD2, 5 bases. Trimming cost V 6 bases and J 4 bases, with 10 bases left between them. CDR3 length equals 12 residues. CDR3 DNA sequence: TGTGCCAGCAGCCCCCGAGGGTACGAGCAGTACTTC. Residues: CASSPRGYEQYF.

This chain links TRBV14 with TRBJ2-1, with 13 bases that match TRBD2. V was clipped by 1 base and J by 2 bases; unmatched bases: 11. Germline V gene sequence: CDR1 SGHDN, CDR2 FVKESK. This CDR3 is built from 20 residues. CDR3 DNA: TGTGCCAGCAGCCAAGGGCGGACTAGCGGGAGTCGGCCGACCTACAATGAGCAGTTCTTC. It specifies CASSQGRTSGSRPTYNEQFF.

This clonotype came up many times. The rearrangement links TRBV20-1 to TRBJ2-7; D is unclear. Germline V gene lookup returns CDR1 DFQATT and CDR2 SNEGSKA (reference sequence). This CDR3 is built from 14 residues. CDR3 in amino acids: CSLRLAASSYEQYF. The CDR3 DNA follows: TGCAGCCTCCGTTTAGCTGCGAGCTCCTACGAGCAGTACTTC.

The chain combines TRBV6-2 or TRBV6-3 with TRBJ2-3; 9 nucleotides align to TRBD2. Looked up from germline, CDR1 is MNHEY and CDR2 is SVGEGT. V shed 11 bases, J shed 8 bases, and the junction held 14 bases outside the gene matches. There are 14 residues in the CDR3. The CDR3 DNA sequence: TGTGCCGACAGTTACGTAGCGGGAGCGATTACGCAGTATTTT. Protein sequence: CADSYVAGAITQYF.

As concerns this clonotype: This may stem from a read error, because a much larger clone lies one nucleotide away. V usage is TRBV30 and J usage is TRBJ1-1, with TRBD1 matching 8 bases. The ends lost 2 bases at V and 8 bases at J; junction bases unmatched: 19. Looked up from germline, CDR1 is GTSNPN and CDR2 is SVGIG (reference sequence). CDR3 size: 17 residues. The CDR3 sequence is CAWSRRAGGAPLGEAFF. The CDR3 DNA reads TGTGCCTGGAGTCGAAGGGCAGGGGGCGCCCCCCTGGGGGAAGCTTTCTTT.

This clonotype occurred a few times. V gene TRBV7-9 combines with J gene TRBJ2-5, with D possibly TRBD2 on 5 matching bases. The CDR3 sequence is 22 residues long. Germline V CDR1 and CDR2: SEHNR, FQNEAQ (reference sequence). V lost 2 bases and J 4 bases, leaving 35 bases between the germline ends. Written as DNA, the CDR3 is TGTGCCAGCAGCTTAACTTCCTTATCGGCTGCGAGGAGAGGAGGATCGGCAGAGACCCAGTACTTC. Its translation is CASSLTSLSAARRGGSAETQYF.

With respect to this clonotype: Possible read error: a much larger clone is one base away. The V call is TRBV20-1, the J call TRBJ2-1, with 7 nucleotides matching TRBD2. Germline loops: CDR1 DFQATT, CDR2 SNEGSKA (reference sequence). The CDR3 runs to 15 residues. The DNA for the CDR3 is TGCAGTGCTGGAGAGGGCGGGAGCTCCTACAATGAGCAGTTCTTC. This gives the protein CSAGEGGSSYNEQFF.

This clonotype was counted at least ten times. In nucleotides, the CDR3 is TGTGCCAGCAGTTTATTTCCAGTGGCATCTAGCACAGATACGCAGTATTTT. It specifies CASSLFPVASSTDTQYF. The chain links TRBV27 to TRBJ2-3, with D unclear. Trimming pared 1 base from V and 0 bases from J, leaving 14 bases between. This CDR3 comprises 17 residues. Germline CDR1 reads MNHEY; CDR2 reads SMNVEV (reference sequence).

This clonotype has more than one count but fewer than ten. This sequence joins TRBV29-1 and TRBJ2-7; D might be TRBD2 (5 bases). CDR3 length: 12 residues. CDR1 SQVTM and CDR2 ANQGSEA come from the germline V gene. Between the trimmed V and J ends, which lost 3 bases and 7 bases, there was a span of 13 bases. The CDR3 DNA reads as TGCAGCGTTGATACAGAGGGTCGGGAGCAGTACTTC. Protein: CSVDTEGREQYF.